Presented here are 7 T cell receptor beta chains from one specimen sequenced in a study of T cells after yellow fever vaccination. TCRdb called the 5' RACE reads again in MiXCR, with one record for every CDR3 protein. The table has around 250,000 distinct CDR3 sequences, around 4.9% seen once; the top ten hold 3% to 4%. The sequences come from CD4+ T cells sorted from PBMCs, collected on the day of the yellow fever booster vaccination. Source of these receptors: a man in his late teens or twenties who received the YFV17D yellow fever vaccine.

This clonotype showed up many times. The V gene is TRBV7-8, the J gene TRBJ1-5; D is perhaps TRBD1 (6 bases). Trimming stripped 5 bases from V and 0 bases from J, with 17 bases between. The CDR3 is 17 amino acids. Germline V CDR1 and CDR2: SGHVS, FQNEAQ. For the CDR3, the DNA is TGTGCCAGCAGCGCCCAAGGGCGAGGGGGTAGCAATCAGCCCCAGCATTTT. This gives the protein CASSAQGRGGSNQPQHF.

This clonotype appeared many times. This rearrangement joins TRBV5-5 to TRBJ2-5; the D is unclear. This CDR3 has 13 amino acids. From germline, CDR1 is SGHKS and CDR2 YYEKEE (reference sequence). V lost 0 bases and J lost 0, with 3 bases in between. The CDR3 loop reads CASSLVHQETQYF. The CDR3, as DNA: TGTGCCAGCAGCTTGGTACACCAAGAGACCCAGTACTTC.

This clonotype was observed a few times. The chain recombines TRBV28 with TRBJ1-6; D is unresolved. V was trimmed by 5 bases and J by 11 bases, leaving 10 bases between them. The CDR3 runs 12 residues. Germline V lookup: CDR1 MDHEN, CDR2 SYDVKM. The CDR3 region has the DNA TGTGCCAGCAGTACCATACCCGCACCCCTCCACTTT. Its translation is CASSTIPAPLHF.

This clonotype showed up many times. The chain has TRBV5-1 and TRBJ2-1; D remains unclear. This CDR3 has 14 amino acids. Trimming took off 5 bases at V and 8 bases at J, with 17 bases between the two ends. Germline-derived CDR1 and CDR2 are SGHRS and YFSETQ. The CDR3 bases are TGCGCCAGCAGACTGACGAGTGATGGGGATGAGCAGTTCTTC. Residues: CASRLTSDGDEQFF. Full variable domain (rest looked up from reference TRBV5-1 and TRBJ2-1): KAGVTQTPRYLIKTRGQQVTLSCSPISGHRSVSWYQQTPGQGLQFLFEYFSETQRNKGNFPGRFSGRQFSNSRSEMNVSTLELGDSALYLCASRLTSDGDEQFFGPGTRLTVL.

The genes are TRBV28 and TRBJ2-7; D tentatively reads TRBD1 or TRBD2 (7 bases each). Germline loops: CDR1 MDHEN, CDR2 SYDVKM. This CDR3 has 15 amino acids. Deletions cut 8 bases from V and 3 bases from J, with 20 bases between. CDR3 coding DNA: TGTGCCAGCGCCCCAGGGGGGGCTGATAGCTACGAGCAGTACGTC. Encoded protein: CASAPGGADSYEQYV.

This clonotype appeared a few times. The gene calls are TRBV19 and TRBJ2-2, with 14 bases aligning to TRBD2. The germline gives CDR1 LNHDA, CDR2 SQIVND (reference sequence). V dropped 5 bases and J dropped 3; count of bases not matched to a gene: 8. This CDR3 has 18 residues. The CDR3 bases are TGTGCCAGTAGTGAAGGACTAGCGGGGGGCCGCGACACCGGGGAGCTGTTTTTT. It specifies CASSEGLAGGRDTGELFF.

There are many counts of this clonotype. The CDR3 region is CASSLAPQLAGVTDTQYF. CDR3 sequence (DNA): TGCGCCAGCAGCTTGGCCCCCCAACTAGCGGGGGTCACAGATACGCAGTATTTT. The rearrangement uses TRBV5-1 and TRBJ2-3; 11 bases are shared with TRBD2. The length of the CDR3 is 18 residues. Germline CDR1 and CDR2: SGHRS and YFSETQ. With 0 bases clipped from V and 2 bases from J, the junction kept 8 bases outside the gene matches.